This TCR beta chain comes out of a study of blood T cell repertoires in COVID-19. Study details: Collection of acute and convalescent COVID-19 samples took place in the United States, Italy and Spain.

CDR1 is MNHNY and CDR2 is SVGAGI in the germline V gene (reference sequence). V was pared by 9 bases and J by 6 bases, with 21 bases between. The CDR3 totals 15 residues. In Seattle, patients joined the study during active infection and were tracked longitudinally. TCRdb keeps only in-frame clones here, not all; method: immunoSEQ multiplex PCR. The repertoire holds 250,000 to 300,000 clones, with less than 90% as singletons. This clonotype was sampled from a woman in her 70s with COVID-19, enrolled during active disease. The sequenced sample consisted of peripheral blood. The gene calls are TRBV6-6 and TRBJ1-5; tentative D call: TRBD1 (5 bases). In DNA, the CDR3 is TGTGCCAGATCTTTAGAGGGCCCCGGGGGTCAGCCCCAGCATTTT. Translating gives CARSLEGPGGQPQHF.